Sequencing of this T cell receptor beta chain was carried out in a study of siplizumab effects on memory and regulatory T cells. Concerning this clone itself: Antigen specificity is unknown.

Study results and caveats: The study found naive T cells seemingly more diverse than memory cells and seemingly major alloresponse contributors.

Method: immunoSEQ multiplex PCR; TCRdb's copy keeps in-frame clones and lacks some. The profile shows more than 95,000 clones, approximately 94% of them singletons. V dropped 6 bases and J dropped 0 bases, with 15 bases sitting between them. The CDR3 has 16 amino acids. Germline assignment: CDR1 MNHEY and CDR2 SMNVEV (reference sequence). The sample consisted of CD4+ T cells sorted from blood. The V call is TRBV27, the J call TRBJ2-1, with a weak D call TRBD2 (5 bases). The receptor was derived from a human donor in good health. Here the CDR3 reads CASSPRSTNSYNEQFF. The CDR3 DNA sequence: TGTGCCAGCAGCCCCCGATCGACTAACTCCTACAATGAGCAGTTCTTC.